This T cell receptor (beta chain) was recovered during a study of blood T cells in healthy people across ages. The sample holds a few counts of this clonotype. The CDR3 covers 12 residues. Trimming left V 6 bases short and J 4 bases short, with 9 bases between. With a J-beta primer mix and a sample-barcoded 5' primer, a second PCR ran about 7 to 12 cycles. One entry per CDR3 protein results from TCRdb running MiXCR on the 5' RACE reads. The repertoire holds more than 900,000 distinct CDR3 sequences, with around 25% as singletons. These data were also reused for a study on T cells of mothers and their children. From that paper: Maternal samples each gave over 9 million TCR beta CDR3 reads, and child samples several million each.

This clonotype originated in a girl aged 2-10 years in good health. The chain employs TRBV12-3 or TRBV12-4 and TRBJ1-1; D is ambiguous. The sequenced material came from blood. In DNA, the CDR3 is TGTGCCAGCAGCGATTTATCCACTGAAGCTTTCTTT. Protein product: CASSDLSTEAFF.